The clone carrying this T cell receptor (beta chain) was observed a handful of times. What it recognizes is unknown. This entry is derived from a study of beta chain features in type 1 diabetes. General study findings and limits: More deletions and fewer insertions at VDJ junctions were found in patients with type 1 diabetes. cDNA-based reads could over-represent cells with high TCR expression. Patients with Type 1 diabetes showed moderately but significantly shorter TCRB CDR3s in all four CD4+ subsets.

Germline-derived CDR1 and CDR2 are GTSNPN and SVGIG (reference sequence). Trimming took 0 bases from V and 5 from J, leaving 6 bases between them. The CDR3 sequence is 12 residues long. TCRB transcripts that were expressed got sequenced, as all of the isolated RNA had been reverse transcribed. The assay was immunoSEQ multiplex PCR, and TCRdb's table has in-frame clones only and misses some. The repertoire holds 450,000 to 550,000 clones, with roughly 30% as singletons. The sample consisted of naive CD4+ T cells from blood. V and J are TRBV30 and TRBJ2-3; no clear D gene. The sequence was obtained from a young man in good health. In DNA form, the CDR3 reads TGTGCCTGGAGTGTACTTCAAGATACGCAGTATTTT. The encoded protein is CAWSVLQDTQYF.